These T cell receptor beta chains were read from a single sample in a study of post-analysis software for immune sequencing data. From the PCR reads, TCRdb called clonotypes with MiXCR, one entry per CDR3 protein. The sample consists of fewer than 850,000 distinct CDR3 sequences, roughly 27% of them appearing once. Material for sequencing was blood. All receptors derive from a girl between 5 and 17 years old with multiple sclerosis. CDR3s include the opening cysteine and the closing phenylalanine or tryptophan. A D gene is named only where the DNA matches it firmly. The listing skips clone size in some rows; elsewhere it reads once, few, many or a size class.

TRBV11-2	13	-	TRBJ1-5	-	TGTGCCAGCAGCGAACATAGCAATCAGCCCCAGCATTTT	CASSEHSNQPQHF
TRBV20-1	15	few	TRBJ2-1	TRBD2	TGCAGTGCTAGAGACCTAGCGGCAGACTACAATGAGCAGTTCTTC	CSARDLAADYNEQFF
TRBV5-1	13	-	TRBJ2-1	TRBD1	TGCGCCCGCAGCCGGGACAGTTACAATGAGCAGTTCTTC	CARSRDSYNEQFF
TRBV12-3/TRBV12-4	15	-	TRBJ2-1	TRBD1	TGTGCCAGCAGCGACAGGGAACGCTCCTACAATGAGCAGTTCTTC	CASSDRERSYNEQFF
TRBV29-1	15	-	TRBJ2-2	TRBD2	TGCAGCGTCCCCCATGGTGGCGGGAGGTCCGGGGAGCTGTTTTTT	CSVPHGGGRSGELFF
TRBV6-5	16	-	TRBJ1-2	TRBD1	TGTGCCAGCAGTCACGGGACAGGCCCAACTTACTATGGCTACACCTTC	CASSHGTGPTYYGYTF
TRBV20-1	14	many	TRBJ2-3	-	TGCAGTGCTACGGAGGTCAGGGGAACAGATACGCAGTATTTT	CSATEVRGTDTQYF
TRBV10-3	14	-	TRBJ1-1	-	TGTGCCATCAGTGAGCAGGGGTCGAACACTGAAGCTTTCTTT	CAISEQGSNTEAFF
TRBV20-1	13	-	TRBJ1-1	TRBD1	TGCAGTGTCCTCGACAGGGGCAGCACTGAAGCTTTCTTT	CSVLDRGSTEAFF
TRBV5-1	15	many	TRBJ2-7	TRBD1	TGCGCCAGCAGCTTGGAGGGACAGGGGCGAGACGAGCAGTACTTC	CASSLEGQGRDEQYF
TRBV12-3/TRBV12-4	15	-	TRBJ2-3	TRBD2	TGTGCCAGCAGCCGGGGGGGTCTTAGCACAGATACGCAGTATTTT	CASSRGGLSTDTQYF
TRBV7-2	16	few	TRBJ2-1	TRBD2	TGTGCCAGCAGCTCAACGGGGGGAGGGGTTAGACGTGAGCAGTTCTTC	CASSSTGGGVRREQFF
TRBV12-3/TRBV12-4	14	many	TRBJ1-5	-	TGTGCCAGCAGTTTTCCTAGGGGCAATCAGCCCCAGCATTTT	CASSFPRGNQPQHF
TRBV14	19	-	TRBJ2-7	TRBD2	TGTGCCAGCAGCCAAGTCGGTAGCCTAGCGGGAGTTCGGTCCTACGAGCAGTACTTC	CASSQVGSLAGVRSYEQYF
TRBV20-1	15	few	TRBJ1-4	-	TGCAGTGCTTCCCTCGCAGACACACTAAATGAAAAACGGTTTTTT	CSASLADTLNEKRFF
TRBV6-5	15	many	TRBJ2-5	TRBD2	TGTGCCAGCAGCCAACTAGCGGGAGTGGAAGAGACCCAGTACTTC	CASSQLAGVEETQYF
TRBV6-5	15	-	TRBJ2-7	-	TGTGCCAGCAGCCGCGCCGGGACGCTTGCCTACGAGCAGTACTTC	CASSRAGTLAYEQYF
TRBV20-1	15	few	TRBJ1-2	TRBD1	TGCAGTGCTACGCAAAAGGGACAGGTCGTCTATGGCTACACCTTC	CSATQKGQVVYGYTF
TRBV11-1	17	-	TRBJ2-5	TRBD1	TGTGCCAGCAGCATTGGGACAGGGGTAACGTTCTATGAGACCCAGTACTTC	CASSIGTGVTFYETQYF
TRBV6-6	16	-	TRBJ2-3	-	TGTGCCAGCAGCCCCGTGGGTAGCGGTAGGACAGATACGCAGTATTTT	CASSPVGSGRTDTQYF
TRBV20-1	12	-	TRBJ1-2	TRBD1	TGCAGTGCTAGCGCAGGGGGGAATGGCTACACCTTC	CSASAGGNGYTF
TRBV5-6	16	-	TRBJ2-1	TRBD2	TGTGCCAGCAGCCCATTCGCTCGCGGGGGGGACAATGAGCAGTTCTTC	CASSPFARGGDNEQFF
TRBV14	14	-	TRBJ2-1	-	TGTGCCAGCAGCCCCTCCAACACCTACAATGAGCAGTTCTTC	CASSPSNTYNEQFF
TRBV5-1	14	few	TRBJ2-1	TRBD2	TGCGCCAGCAGCTTAGCCGGGACTAGTGAGCTGCAGTTCTTC	CASSLAGTSELQFF
TRBV12-3/TRBV12-4	14	few	TRBJ2-7	TRBD2	TGTGCCAGCAGAGGGACTAGCTCGTCCTACGAGCAGTACTTC	CASRGTSSSYEQYF
TRBV5-6	14	-	TRBJ1-2	TRBD1	TGTGCCAGCAGCCCGGGGACAGGGGGTATAGGCTACACCTTC	CASSPGTGGIGYTF
TRBV20-1	12	few	TRBJ2-1	-	TGCAGGAGGACAGTGAGGATTGATGAGCAGTTCTTC	CRRTVRIDEQFF
TRBV10-3	15	-	TRBJ2-7	-	TGTGCCATCAGGGGATCCCCGGACATTTCCTACGAGCAGTACTTC	CAIRGSPDISYEQYF
TRBV7-2	16	many	TRBJ1-6	-	TGTGCCAGCAGCTTAGGGGGGAGCTCCTATAATTCACCCCTCCACTTT	CASSLGGSSYNSPLHF
TRBV9	14	many	TRBJ1-2	TRBD1	TGTGCCAGCAGCGTAGCTACGTCAGGGGGTGACTACACCTTC	CASSVATSGGDYTF
TRBV25-1	15	few	TRBJ2-1	TRBD1	TGTGCCAGCAGTGAGGACAGGGCCTTCTACAATGAGCAGTTCTTC	CASSEDRAFYNEQFF
TRBV7-2	15	many	TRBJ1-2	-	TGTGCCAGCAGCCCGGGCCGTTGGGGGATCTATGGCTACACCTTC	CASSPGRWGIYGYTF
TRBV11-2	15	-	TRBJ1-6	-	TGTGCCAGCAGCTTAGACCTTAACCTCGTTGAGTCCCTCCACTTT	CASSLDLNLVESLHF
TRBV29-1	12	few	TRBJ2-5	-	TGCAGCGTTGAGGTGCAACAAGAGACCCAGTACTTC	CSVEVQQETQYF
TRBV20-1	13	few	TRBJ2-2	TRBD1	TGCAGTGCTTGGGACAGGGTTTCCGGGGAGCTGTTTTTT	CSAWDRVSGELFF
TRBV20-1	18	-	TRBJ2-5	-	TGCAGTGCTAGAGACCCCTTGGCCGGGGGACTGTTCCAAGAGACCCAGTACTTC	CSARDPLAGGLFQETQYF
TRBV9	14	-	TRBJ2-5	-	TGTGCCAGCAGCGTAGGGTGGAACAAAGAGACCCAGTACTTC	CASSVGWNKETQYF
TRBV20-1	17	once	TRBJ1-1	-	TGCAGTGCTAGCCCCTTCGGAGGGGTGAGCGGGAACACTGAAGCTTTCTTT	CSASPFGGVSGNTEAFF
TRBV20-1	14	-	TRBJ2-5	TRBD1	TGCAGTGCTGAGGACAGGGGGCAGCAAGAGACCCAGTACTTC	CSAEDRGQQETQYF
TRBV3-1	15	few	TRBJ2-4	-	TGTGCCAGCAGCCCTCGGGACTCCCGTTCCCCAATTCAGTACTTC	CASSPRDSRSPIQYF
TRBV4-1	15	few	TRBJ1-2	-	TGCGCCAGCAGCCGAGTTGGGGGCGCAGTCGATGGCTACACCTTC	CASSRVGGAVDGYTF
TRBV20-1	13	-	TRBJ2-7	-	TGCAGTGCCCGGGACTTCCTAAATGACGAGCAGTACTTC	CSARDFLNDEQYF
TRBV5-1	15	few	TRBJ2-1	-	TGCGCCAGCAGCTTGAGGACGGGAAAGTACAATGAGCAGTTCTTC	CASSLRTGKYNEQFF
TRBV4-3	15	-	TRBJ1-5	-	TGCGCCAGCAGCCAAAGGAAAGGTAGGGATCAGCCCCAGCATTTT	CASSQRKGRDQPQHF
TRBV5-1	13	many	TRBJ2-7	TRBD1	TGCGCCAGCAGGCCGGGACAGGGCTACGAGCAGTACTTC	CASRPGQGYEQYF
TRBV5-1	16	-	TRBJ1-1	-	TGCGCCAGCAGCTTGTTAACAGGACCTCCGAACACTGAAGCTTTCTTT	CASSLLTGPPNTEAFF